Each of the 20 T cell receptor beta chains below was sequenced from the same sample in a study of blood T cell repertoires in COVID-19. Using immunoSEQ multiplex PCR, the repertoire was profiled, and TCRdb retains in-frame clones only, with some absent. The sample shows more than 200,000 clones, 65% to 90% of them seen only once. The sequenced sample was peripheral blood. These receptors came from a man aged 30 to 39 with active or convalescent COVID-19.

V gene TRBV5-1 combines with J gene TRBJ2-5, with 7 positions matching TRBD1. This CDR3 spans 15 amino acids. Germline CDR1 is SGHRS and CDR2 is YFSETQ. The V and J ends lost 1 base and 2 bases, in that order; junction bases with no gene match: 5. This CDR3 reads CASSLSTGIQETQYF. The CDR3, as DNA: TGCGCCAGCAGCTTGTCGACAGGGATACAAGAGACCCAGTACTTC.

The V and J genes are TRBV2 and TRBJ2-5; 10 bases match TRBD2. V was pared by 6 bases and J by 5 bases, with 15 bases of the junction left unmatched. Per the germline V gene, CDR1 is SNHLY and CDR2 is FYNNEI. The CDR3 is 17 amino acids. The CDR3 DNA follows: TGTGCCAGCAGATCATCAGCAAGCGGGGGGGCTTTGGAGACCCAGTACTTC. Translated, it gives CASRSSASGGALETQYF.

This clone appeared once. V usage is TRBV6-2 or TRBV6-3 and J usage is TRBJ1-2; D is ambiguous. The germline CDR1 and CDR2 sequences are MNHEY and SVGEGT. The CDR3 has 13 amino acids. The V end was cut by 0 bases, the J end by 7 bases, with 9 bases between. The chain's CDR3 is CASSYSREFGYTF. DNA for the CDR3: TGTGCCAGCAGTTACTCTCGGGAATTTGGCTACACCTTC.

V is TRBV25-1 and J is TRBJ2-5; 11 bases are shared with TRBD1. The V segment lost 6 bases and the J segment 2 bases; nucleotides outside the gene matches: 2. This CDR3 has 14 residues. CDR1 and CDR2 from the germline V gene are MGHDK and SYGVNS. The CDR3 is CASRGQGGQETQYF. CDR3 sequence (DNA): TGTGCCAGCAGGGGACAGGGGGGGCAAGAGACCCAGTACTTC.

V usage is TRBV29-1 and J usage is TRBJ2-3; tentative D call: TRBD1 (6 bases). There are 15 residues in the CDR3. Trimming pared 7 bases from V and 2 bases from J, leaving 19 bases between. Germline lookup yields CDR1 SQVTM and CDR2 ANQGSEA. CDR3 nucleotide sequence: TGCAGCGCGACTCGGGACACCCATTTCACAGATACGCAGTATTTT. This encodes CSATRDTHFTDTQYF.

CDR3 protein: CASSQDVGNYGYTF. In nucleotides, the CDR3 is TGCGCCAGCAGCCAAGATGTGGGCAACTATGGCTACACCTTC. The chain uses TRBV4-1 and TRBJ1-2; no clear D gene. The ends were cut back, 0 bases at V and 2 bases at J, with 7 bases in the middle. Germline loops: CDR1 MGHRA, CDR2 YSYEKL. The CDR3 is 14 residues long.

V gene TRBV5-1 combines with J gene TRBJ2-1; no reliable D call. This CDR3 spans 12 amino acids. Germline V CDR1 and CDR2: SGHRS, YFSETQ. Trimming stripped 0 bases from V and 8 bases from J, with 6 bases between. This chain's CDR3 is CASSLAGDEQFF. CDR3 nucleotide sequence: TGCGCCAGCAGCTTGGCGGGTGATGAGCAGTTCTTC.

This chain joins TRBV5-1 and TRBJ1-6, with D uncertain. The CDR3 consists of 16 residues. Germline assignment: CDR1 SGHRS and CDR2 YFSETQ. Trimming took off 3 bases at V and 9 bases at J, with 19 bases between the two ends. The DNA of the CDR3 is TGCGCCAGCAGCTACACCAGCGGGTTCGGGTCTTCACCCCTCCACTTT. Its protein is CASSYTSGFGSSPLHF. Using reference TRBV5-1 and TRBJ1-6 for the parts outside the CDR3, the full variable domain is KAGVTQTPRYLIKTRGQQVTLSCSPISGHRSVSWYQQTPGQGLQFLFEYFSETQRNKGNFPGRFSGRQFSNSRSEMNVSTLELGDSALYLCASSYTSGFGSSPLHFGNGTRLTVT.

This chain links TRBV6-6 with TRBJ1-1, with D possibly being TRBD1 (6 bases). V gave up 2 bases and J gave up 8 bases, with 12 bases separating them. Germline values: CDR1 MNHNY, CDR2 SVGAGI (reference sequence). The CDR3 spans 13 residues. DNA for the CDR3: TGTGCCAGCAGTTACCAACAGGGAAACGAAGCTTTCTTT. Its protein is CASSYQQGNEAFF.

This sequence joins TRBV7-9 and TRBJ1-1, with TRBD1 matching over 7 bases. The CDR3 runs 14 residues. The germline V gene encodes CDR1 SEHNR and CDR2 FQNEAQ (reference sequence). V gave up 5 bases and J gave up 7 bases; unmatched junction bases: 10. CDR3 DNA: TGTGCCAGCAGCCCCGGAGGGGGCCAAGTTGAAGCTTTCTTT. It encodes CASSPGGGQVEAFF.

The chain couples TRBV9 to TRBJ2-7; TRBD2 agrees at 10 bases. In germline, CDR1 is SGDLS, CDR2 YYNGEE. The CDR3 loop spans 13 amino acids. With 7 bases clipped from V and 2 bases from J, the junction kept 3 bases outside the gene matches. The DNA of the CDR3 is TGTGCCAGCTCCGGGACTAGCGCCTACGAGCAGTACTTC. The encoded protein is CASSGTSAYEQYF.

The V call is TRBV7-8, the J call TRBJ1-6; no firm D call. From germline, CDR1 is SGHVS and CDR2 FQNEAQ. Between the trimmed V and J ends, which lost 1 base and 9 bases, there was a span of 10 bases. CDR3 length: 14 residues. DNA of the CDR3: TGTGCCAGCAGCTTAGGAGGAAGCGGTTCACCCCTCCACTTT. It translates to CASSLGGSGSPLHF.

The chain links TRBV18 to TRBJ1-2, with a weak D call TRBD1 (5 bases). Per germline, CDR1 KGHSH and CDR2 LQKENI. The V and J ends lost 0 bases and 8 bases respectively, with 10 bases between them. The CDR3 runs 13 residues. The chain's CDR3 is CASSPPQGEGYTF. CDR3 DNA sequence: TGTGCCAGCTCACCACCCCAGGGCGAAGGCTACACCTTC.

The rearrangement uses TRBV7-6 and TRBJ2-1; 8 bases are a match to TRBD2. The J segment lost 2 bases and the V segment lost 6 bases, leaving 9 bases of the junction unmatched. Germline V gene data show CDR1 as SGHVS and CDR2 as FNYEAQ. CDR3 length: 16 amino acids. The CDR3 sequence is CASRPRSGATYNEQFF. CDR3 DNA: TGTGCCAGCAGACCACGTAGCGGGGCCACCTACAATGAGCAGTTCTTC.

The J gene is TRBJ2-3, the V gene TRBV7-9; D is ambiguous. Deletions cut 2 bases from V and 2 bases from J, with 8 bases between. The CDR3 totals 14 residues. Looked up from germline, CDR1 is SEHNR and CDR2 is FQNEAQ (reference sequence). The CDR3 spells CASSLLGFTDTQYF. As DNA, the CDR3 is TGTGCCAGCAGCTTACTGGGCTTCACAGATACGCAGTATTTT. The full variable domain, rest sourced from reference TRBV7-9 and TRBJ2-3, is DTGVSQNPRHKITKRGQNVTFRCDPISEHNRLYWYRQTLGQGPEFLTYFQNEAQLEKSRLLSDRFSAERPKGSFSTLEIQRTEQGDSAMYLCASSLLGFTDTQYFGPGTRLTVL.

The rearrangement uses TRBV24-1 and TRBJ2-3; TRBD1 matches at 10 bases. The V and J ends lost 4 bases and 4 bases, in that order; junction bases with no gene match: 7. The germline gives CDR1 KGHDR, CDR2 SFDVKD. The CDR3 has 16 residues. Here the CDR3 reads CATSDAGTGEADTQYF. The CDR3 nucleotides read TGTGCCACCAGTGACGCCGGGACAGGGGAGGCAGATACGCAGTATTTT.

In this sample, this clone turned up a few times. This chain uses TRBV15 with TRBJ1-2; TRBD1 might be the D (5 bases). Germline lookup yields CDR1 LNHNV and CDR2 YYDKDF (reference sequence). V gave up 1 base and J gave up 4 bases, with 13 bases separating them. This CDR3 region has 15 residues. The CDR3 reads CATSRVKDSVYGYTF. CDR3 coding DNA: TGTGCCACCAGCAGAGTTAAAGACAGCGTCTATGGCTACACCTTC. Complete variable domain (other parts from reference TRBV15 and TRBJ1-2): DAMVIQNPRYQVTQFGKPVTLSCSQTLNHNVMYWYQQKSSQAPKLLFHYYDKDFNNEADTPDNFQSRRPNTSFCFLDIRSPGLGDTAMYLCATSRVKDSVYGYTFGSGTRLTVV.

V is TRBV6-2 or TRBV6-3 and J is TRBJ1-6; 7 nucleotides line up with TRBD1. V trimming: 6 bases; J trimming: 7 bases; junction bases outside the gene matches: 6. The CDR3 loop spans 14 amino acids. Germline-derived CDR1 and CDR2 are MNHEY and SVGEGT. CDR3 loop: CASSPGQQNSPLHF. DNA for the CDR3: TGTGCCAGCAGCCCGGGACAGCAAAATTCACCCCTCCACTTT.

V is TRBV5-1 and J is TRBJ1-2; D may be TRBD1 (6 bases). The CDR3 loop spans 13 amino acids. V was clipped by 0 bases and J by 8 bases, with 11 bases between them. Germline CDR1 SGHRS, CDR2 YFSETQ. Written as DNA, the CDR3 is TGCGCCAGCAGCTTGGGGACAGTTGCGGGCTACACCTTC. Amino acid sequence: CASSLGTVAGYTF.

The chain has TRBV2 and TRBJ1-5; the match to TRBD1 covers 8 bases. Germline lookup yields CDR1 SNHLY and CDR2 FYNNEI. After removal of 4 bases from V and 7 bases from J, the junction contained 9 bases not matched to a gene. The CDR3 contains 15 residues. The CDR3 region has the DNA TGTGCCAGCAGTGTCGAGACAGGGGAAGGACAGCCCCAGCATTTT. Translating it yields CASSVETGEGQPQHF.